These T cell receptor beta chains were read from a single sample in a study of PD-1 blockade in mismatch repair-deficient tumors. Only in-frame clones appear in the TCRdb table, and some are missing; sequencing was by immunoSEQ multiplex PCR. Here the sample spans fewer than 60,000 clones, approximately 80% being singletons. The sequencing here drew on PBMCs, taken before pembrolizumab treatment. The receptors originated from an adult with mismatch repair-deficient cancer. Each CDR3 is given with its conserved first and last residue. The D gene is left open where the match is weak. The size of a clone is reported for some rows only, either as once, few or many, or as a class for expanded clones.

cdr3_nt,cdr3_aa,j_call,clone_size,v_call,d_call
TGTGCCAGCAGTGAAGGACACGGAACCTATGGCTACACCTTC,CASSEGHGTYGYTF,TRBJ1-2,NA,TRBV25-1,NA
TGCGCCAGCAGCCAAGAGTTGAGCGTTGGGGGAACAGATACGCAGTATTTT,CASSQELSVGGTDTQYF,TRBJ2-3,NA,TRBV4-3,NA
TGCGCCAGCAGCGACCGAGGACAGGGTAAATACGAGCAGTACTTC,CASSDRGQGKYEQYF,TRBJ2-7,NA,TRBV5-1,TRBD1
TGTGCCTGGTCGTCAGGCGGTACAACTAATGAAAAACTGTTTTTT,CAWSSGGTTNEKLFF,TRBJ1-4,NA,TRBV30,NA
TGTGCCAGCAGCTGGGGAGGGCCTTCTGAGCAGTACTTC,CASSWGGPSEQYF,TRBJ2-7,NA,TRBV7-8,TRBD2
TGTGCCAGCAGCGTAGGTGTGGGCGCAGGGGAAAAACTGTTTTTT,CASSVGVGAGEKLFF,TRBJ1-4,once,TRBV9,NA
TGCGCCAGCAGCCACCAGAGGAACACTGAAGCTTTCTTT,CASSHQRNTEAFF,TRBJ1-1,NA,TRBV4-1,NA
TGCGCCAGCAGCCAGGACGCGGGACTAGCGGGACCCATTATCTACAATGAGCAGTTCTTC,CASSQDAGLAGPIIYNEQFF,TRBJ2-1,NA,TRBV4-1,TRBD2
TGTGCCAGTTCCACTCGCACTGAAGCTTTCTTT,CASSTRTEAFF,TRBJ1-1,NA,TRBV25-1,NA
TGTGCCAGCTGGCGTGTCGGGAATAATGAGCAGTTCTTC,CASWRVGNNEQFF,TRBJ2-1,NA,TRBV6-1,NA